This T cell receptor (beta chain) was captured by sequencing in a study of cytomegalovirus exposure and HLA in healthy donors. For the study at large: Of several hundred genotyped donors, approximately 80% clustered with self-reported Caucasian donors.

The CDR3 length is 14 residues. The V end lost 0 bases, the J end lost 3 bases, and 7 bases lay between the germline ends. In germline, CDR1 is MNHNY, CDR2 SVGAGI (reference sequence). General observations from the study: A reported reduction in N-insertions relative to the roughly 640-donor mean was seen in an Asian-associated ancestry cluster in a later analysis. Indistinguishable V segments such as TRBV6-2 and TRBV6-3 were excluded.

Points on this clone: Its specificity is unknown.

The PCR employed 60 Vbeta primers together with 13 Jbeta primers. The data were produced by immunoSEQ multiplex PCR, yet TCRdb's version contains in-frame clones alone and is incomplete. The repertoire includes 130,000 or so clones, around 80% of them detected once, and 5.3% sits in the top ten. The TCR comes from a man aged 25 to 40 in good health and CMV-seronegative. Sample: PBMCs. V usage is TRBV6-6 and J usage is TRBJ2-3, with unresolved D. CDR3 nucleotides: TGTGCCAGCAGTTACTCCGGAGCAACAGATACGCAGTATTTT. Translating gives CASSYSGATDTQYF.